The T cell receptor (beta chain) under discussion was sequenced for a study of cytomegalovirus exposure and HLA in healthy donors listed by TCRdb under 2017. Background for the entire study: The 666 repertoires of the first cohort and the 120 validation repertoires were produced on the same platform, according to a later analysis. In addition to the first cohort of roughly 670 subjects, a separate validation cohort of approximately 110 different subjects was used. To predict cytomegalovirus infection status, the study combined high-throughput TCR immunosequencing, statistical association of individual TCRs with disease status, and machine learning. The study was designed to test whether signatures of past pathogen exposure could be identified by cataloging public T cell receptors.

Separate from the approximately 670-subject first cohort, the validation cohort of 95 to 150 subjects was the group to which the donors belonged. The investigation overall reported the following: In both the original and validation cohorts, the classifier was reported to diagnose cytomegalovirus status with high specificity and sensitivity. A few of the identified cytomegalovirus-associated TCR beta chains were confirmed in vitro to be specific for cytomegalovirus antigens. The study gave a list of 150 to 200 TCR beta chains associated with cytomegalovirus. Most TCR sequences were observed very rarely across donors, whereas some public TCRs were present in many individuals. A later analysis found that TCRs clustered in the first cohort also tended to co-occur in the 120 or so validation repertoires, with 94% of cluster scores above 0. The authors suggested that the approach could potentially be generalized to other disease states and immunological phenotypes. All 110 or so repertoires were used to score co-occurrence in the validation cohort in a later analysis, because that analysis had no HLA typing for the cohort.

To prepare the library, the immunoSEQ multiplex PCR assay was applied. The authors processed their data as follows. To diagnose cytomegalovirus status from the catalog of TCR beta chain sequences, a statistical classification framework was built. The clones in this table, taken by TCRdb from immuneACCESS, are in-frame only. Not every clone is retained; where verified, under half of the shortfall comes from an unresolved V gene, and the cause of the rest is unknown. V and J calls and clone size are given by that table; D and trimming were obtained from the DNA. This sample holds 71,000 or so clones; approximately 94% were observed only once. Of the sample, roughly 1.4% is held by the ten largest clones. Details on this clone: What antigen it recognizes has not been identified. The record has no base qualities; no much larger clone is one base away.

CDR1 and CDR2 (SGHRS, YFSETQ) derive from the germline V gene. Trimming accounts for 0 bases at V and 6 bases at J, while the number of junction bases matched to no gene is 2. The CDR3 sequence holds 13 residues, the cysteine and phenylalanine included. Kept here is only the CDR3 DNA, which spans 39 bases and is read in frame from base 1. The chain uses TRBV5-1 and TRBJ2-7; 8 bases in the junction line up with TRBD1. This TCR was sampled from a man younger than 30 in good health and CMV-seropositive. The sequencing sample was made of PBMCs. The DNA reads as follows: TGCGCCAGCAGCTTGGAAACAGGGGGCGAGCAGTACTTC. The encoded protein is CASSLETGGEQYF.